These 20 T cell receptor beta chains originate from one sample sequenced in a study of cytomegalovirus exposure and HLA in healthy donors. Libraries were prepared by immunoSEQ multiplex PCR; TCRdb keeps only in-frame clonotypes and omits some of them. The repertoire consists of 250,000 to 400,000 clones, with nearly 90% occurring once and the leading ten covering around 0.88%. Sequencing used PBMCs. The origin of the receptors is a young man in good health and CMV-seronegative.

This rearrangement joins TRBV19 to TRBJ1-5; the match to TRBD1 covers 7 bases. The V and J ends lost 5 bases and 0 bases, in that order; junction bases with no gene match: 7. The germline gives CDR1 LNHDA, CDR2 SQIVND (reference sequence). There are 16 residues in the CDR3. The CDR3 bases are TGTGCCAGTAGTCCACAGGGACAGTTTAGCAATCAGCCCCAGCATTTT. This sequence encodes CASSPQGQFSNQPQHF. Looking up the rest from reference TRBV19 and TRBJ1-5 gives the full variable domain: DGGITQSPKYLFRKEGQNVTLSCEQNLNHDAMYWYRQDPGQGLRLIYYSQIVNDFQKGDIAEGYSVSREKKESFPLTVTSAQKNPTAFYLCASSPQGQFSNQPQHFGDGTRLSIL.

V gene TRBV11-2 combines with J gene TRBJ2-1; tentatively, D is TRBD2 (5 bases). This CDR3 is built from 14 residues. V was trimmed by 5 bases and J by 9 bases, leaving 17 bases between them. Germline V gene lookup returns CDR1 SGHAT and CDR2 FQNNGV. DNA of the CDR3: TGTGCCAGCAGCCCAGGCGGGTTGGGGAGTGAGCAGTTCTTC. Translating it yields CASSPGGLGSEQFF.

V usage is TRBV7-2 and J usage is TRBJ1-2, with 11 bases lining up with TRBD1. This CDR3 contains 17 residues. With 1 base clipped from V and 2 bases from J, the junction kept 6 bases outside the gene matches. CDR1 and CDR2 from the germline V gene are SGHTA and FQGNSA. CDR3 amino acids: CASSLGTGGGKNYGYTF. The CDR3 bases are TGTGCCAGCAGCTTAGGGACAGGGGGCGGAAAGAACTATGGCTACACCTTC.

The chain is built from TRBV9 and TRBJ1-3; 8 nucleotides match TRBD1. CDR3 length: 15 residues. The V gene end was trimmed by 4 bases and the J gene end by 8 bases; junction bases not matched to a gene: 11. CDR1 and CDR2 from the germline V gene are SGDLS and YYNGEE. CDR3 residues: CASSLTGTGRDTIYF. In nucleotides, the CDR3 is TGTGCCAGCAGCCTAACCGGGACAGGACGGGACACCATATATTTT.

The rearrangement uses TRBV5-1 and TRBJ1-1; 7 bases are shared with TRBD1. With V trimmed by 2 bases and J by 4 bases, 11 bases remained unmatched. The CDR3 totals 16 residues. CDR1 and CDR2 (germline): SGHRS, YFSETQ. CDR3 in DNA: TGCGCCAGCAGCTTAACTTTGACAGGGTTGGGCACTGAAGCTTTCTTT. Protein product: CASSLTLTGLGTEAFF.

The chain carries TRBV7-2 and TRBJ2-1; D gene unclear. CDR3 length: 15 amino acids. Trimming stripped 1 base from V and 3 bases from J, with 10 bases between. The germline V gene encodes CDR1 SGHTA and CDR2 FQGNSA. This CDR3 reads CASSLVVQLYNEQFF. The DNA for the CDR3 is TGTGCCAGCAGCTTAGTAGTCCAACTCTACAATGAGCAGTTCTTC. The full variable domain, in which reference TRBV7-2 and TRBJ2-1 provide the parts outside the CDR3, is GAGVSQSPSNKVTEKGKDVELRCDPISGHTALYWYRQSLGQGLEFLIYFQGNSAPDKSGLPSDRFSAERTGGSVSTLTIQRTQQEDSAVYLCASSLVVQLYNEQFFGPGTRLTVL.

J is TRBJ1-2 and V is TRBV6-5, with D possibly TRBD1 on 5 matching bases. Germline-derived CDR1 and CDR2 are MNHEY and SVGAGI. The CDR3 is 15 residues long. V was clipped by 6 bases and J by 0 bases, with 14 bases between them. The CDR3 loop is CASSRKDIANYGYTF. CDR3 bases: TGTGCCAGCAGCCGAAAGGACATAGCTAACTATGGCTACACCTTC.

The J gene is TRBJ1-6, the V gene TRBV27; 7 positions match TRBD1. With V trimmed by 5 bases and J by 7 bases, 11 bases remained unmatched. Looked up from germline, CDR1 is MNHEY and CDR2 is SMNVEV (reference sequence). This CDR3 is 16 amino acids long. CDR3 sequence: CASSPLRQGRNSPLHF. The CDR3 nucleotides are TGTGCCAGCAGTCCCCTCAGACAGGGTCGGAATTCACCCCTCCACTTT.

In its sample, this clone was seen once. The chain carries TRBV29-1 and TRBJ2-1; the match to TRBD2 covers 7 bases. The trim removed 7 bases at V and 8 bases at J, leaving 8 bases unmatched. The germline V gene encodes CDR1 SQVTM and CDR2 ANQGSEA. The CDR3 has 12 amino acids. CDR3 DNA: TGCAGCGCCGGGCGACTAGCCGATGAGCAGTTCTTC. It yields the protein CSAGRLADEQFF.

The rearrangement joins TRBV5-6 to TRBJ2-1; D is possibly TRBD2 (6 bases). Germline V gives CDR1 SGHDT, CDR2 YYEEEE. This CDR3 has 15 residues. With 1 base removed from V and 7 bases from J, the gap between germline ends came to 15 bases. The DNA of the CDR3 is TGTGCCAGCAGCTTGCGGCTAGCGCCGAAAAATGAGCAGTTCTTC. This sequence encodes CASSLRLAPKNEQFF.

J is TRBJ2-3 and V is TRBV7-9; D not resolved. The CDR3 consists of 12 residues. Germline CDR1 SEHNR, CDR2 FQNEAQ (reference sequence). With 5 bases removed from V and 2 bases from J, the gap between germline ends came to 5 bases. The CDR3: CASSQATDTQYF. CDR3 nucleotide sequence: TGTGCCAGCAGCCAAGCCACAGATACGCAGTATTTT.

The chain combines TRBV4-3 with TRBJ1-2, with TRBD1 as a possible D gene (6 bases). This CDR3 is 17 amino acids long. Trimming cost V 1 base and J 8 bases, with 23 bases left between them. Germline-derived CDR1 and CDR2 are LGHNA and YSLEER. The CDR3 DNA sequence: TGCGCCAGCAGCCAAGTTCTAAGACAGGCCACTGGGGAGGGCTACACCTTC. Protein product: CASSQVLRQATGEGYTF.

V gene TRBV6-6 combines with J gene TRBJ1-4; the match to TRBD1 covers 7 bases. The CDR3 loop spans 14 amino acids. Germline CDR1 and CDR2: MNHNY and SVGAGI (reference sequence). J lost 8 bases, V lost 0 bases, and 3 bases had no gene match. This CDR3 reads CASSYSRGGEKLFF. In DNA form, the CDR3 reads TGTGCCAGCAGTTACTCGAGAGGGGGCGAAAAACTGTTTTTT.

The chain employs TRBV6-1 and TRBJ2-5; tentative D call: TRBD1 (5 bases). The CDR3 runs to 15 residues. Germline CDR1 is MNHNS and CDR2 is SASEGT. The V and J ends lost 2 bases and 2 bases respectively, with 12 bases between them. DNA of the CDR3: TGTGCCAGCAGTGAATATGGGGCCCCTCAAGAGACCCAGTACTTC. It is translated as CASSEYGAPQETQYF.

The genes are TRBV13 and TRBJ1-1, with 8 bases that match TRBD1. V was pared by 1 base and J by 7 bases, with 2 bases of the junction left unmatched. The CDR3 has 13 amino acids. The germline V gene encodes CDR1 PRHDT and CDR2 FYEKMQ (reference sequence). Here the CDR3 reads CASSLAQGVEAFF. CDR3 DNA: TGTGCCAGCAGCTTAGCACAGGGGGTTGAAGCTTTCTTT.

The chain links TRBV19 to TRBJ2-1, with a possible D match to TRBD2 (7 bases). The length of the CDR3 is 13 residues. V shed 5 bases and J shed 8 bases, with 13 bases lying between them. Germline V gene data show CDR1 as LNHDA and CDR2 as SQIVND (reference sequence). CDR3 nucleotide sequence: TGTGCCAGTAGTGGGGGGGCCTTCGATGAGCAGTTCTTC. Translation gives CASSGGAFDEQFF. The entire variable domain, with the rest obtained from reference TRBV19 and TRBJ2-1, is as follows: DGGITQSPKYLFRKEGQNVTLSCEQNLNHDAMYWYRQDPGQGLRLIYYSQIVNDFQKGDIAEGYSVSREKKESFPLTVTSAQKNPTAFYLCASSGGAFDEQFFGPGTRLTVL.

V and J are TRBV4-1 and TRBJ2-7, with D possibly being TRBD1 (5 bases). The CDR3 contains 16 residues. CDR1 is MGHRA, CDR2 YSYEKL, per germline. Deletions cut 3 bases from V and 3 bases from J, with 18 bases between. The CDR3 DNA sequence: TGCGCCAGCAGCCAGGACCCGTACGAGACAGTCTACGAGCAGTACTTC. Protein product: CASSQDPYETVYEQYF.

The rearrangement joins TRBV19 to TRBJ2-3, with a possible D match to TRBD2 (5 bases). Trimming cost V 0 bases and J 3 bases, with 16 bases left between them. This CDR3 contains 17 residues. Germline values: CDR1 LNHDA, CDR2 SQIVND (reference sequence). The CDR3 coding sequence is TGTGCCAGTAGTATAGATCGACTGAGGGCTACTACAGATACGCAGTATTTT. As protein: CASSIDRLRATTDTQYF.

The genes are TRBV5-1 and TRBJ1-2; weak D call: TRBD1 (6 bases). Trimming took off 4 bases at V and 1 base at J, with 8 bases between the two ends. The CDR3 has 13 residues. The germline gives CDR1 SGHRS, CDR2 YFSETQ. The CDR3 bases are TGCGCCAGCAGCCGGGACATTAACTATGGCTACACCTTC. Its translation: CASSRDINYGYTF. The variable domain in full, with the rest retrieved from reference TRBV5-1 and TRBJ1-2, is KAGVTQTPRYLIKTRGQQVTLSCSPISGHRSVSWYQQTPGQGLQFLFEYFSETQRNKGNFPGRFSGRQFSNSRSEMNVSTLELGDSALYLCASSRDINYGYTFGSGTRLTVV.

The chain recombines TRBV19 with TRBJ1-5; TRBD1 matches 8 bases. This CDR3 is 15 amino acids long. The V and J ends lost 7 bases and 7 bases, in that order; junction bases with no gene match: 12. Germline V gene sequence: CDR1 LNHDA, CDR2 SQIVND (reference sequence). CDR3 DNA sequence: TGTGCCAGTACCTCAACAGGGGGGATGCGGCAGCCCCAGCATTTT. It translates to CASTSTGGMRQPQHF.